This entry lists 21 T cell receptor beta chains sequenced from one sample in a study of T cell responses to AZD1222 COVID-19 vaccine. The data were produced by immunoSEQ multiplex PCR, yet TCRdb's version contains in-frame clones alone and is incomplete. Of 75,000 to 95,000 clones in the sample, roughly 84% are singletons; the top ten hold roughly a fifth. The sample consisted of peripheral blood, taken on day 0 of AZD1222 vaccination. The receptors come from an adult in good health.

The chain uses TRBV6-5 and TRBJ2-7; 7 positions agree with TRBD1. Germline CDR1 is MNHEY and CDR2 is SVGAGI. The junction had 8 bases not matched to a gene; V was cut back by 7 bases and J by 2 bases. The CDR3 is made up of 14 amino acids. CDR3 residues: CASIPRDSAYEQYF. The CDR3 nucleotides are TGTGCCAGCATCCCCCGGGACAGTGCCTACGAGCAGTACTTC.

The V call is TRBV5-4, the J call TRBJ1-3; perhaps TRBD1 as D (5 bases). This CDR3 is 15 amino acids long. Between the trimmed V and J ends, which lost 4 bases and 3 bases, there was a span of 14 bases. The germline V gene encodes CDR1 SGHNT and CDR2 YYREEE (reference sequence). CDR3 DNA: TGTGCCAGCAGCATCACCGGGACGCTTGGAAACACCATATATTTT. Translating it yields CASSITGTLGNTIYF.

The chain carries TRBV7-2 and TRBJ2-7, with 9 bases matching TRBD2. Trimming took 1 base from V and 3 from J; bases not matched to a gene: 10. Germline CDR1 and CDR2: SGHTA and FQGNSA. The CDR3 length is 17 residues. The CDR3 DNA sequence: TGTGCCAGCAGCTTAGTGGCGGGAGGGGATGGAAACTACGAGCAGTACTTC. Its translation is CASSLVAGGDGNYEQYF.

This chain uses TRBV6-5 with TRBJ2-1; weak D call: TRBD2 (5 bases). The germline V and J ends were trimmed by 6 bases and 4 bases, with 10 bases remaining between them. This CDR3 contains 13 residues. CDR1 MNHEY and CDR2 SVGAGI come from the germline V gene. The CDR3 region has the DNA TGTGCCAGCAGGAGGGAGAGTTACAATGAGCAGTTCTTC. As protein: CASRRESYNEQFF.

The rearrangement links TRBV6-2 or TRBV6-3 to TRBJ1-1; D ambiguous. The CDR3 spans 12 residues. Per germline, CDR1 MNHEY and CDR2 SVGEGT. V was shortened by 6 bases and J by 4 bases, with 9 bases between the two germline ends. This CDR3 is CASSLFFTEAFF. The DNA for the CDR3 is TGTGCCAGCAGCCTTTTCTTCACTGAAGCTTTCTTT.

Here the CDR3 DNA reads TGTGCCAGCAGCCCTGGGACAGTTGTTAATTCACCCCTCCACTTT. Protein: CASSPGTVVNSPLHF. The chain carries TRBV3-1 (or the pseudogene TRBV3-2) and TRBJ1-6; 7 bases are shared with TRBD1. Germline loops: CDR1 LGHDT, CDR2 YNNKEL (reference sequence). The length of the CDR3 is 15 residues. J gave up 6 bases and V 4 bases, and 6 bases lay outside the gene matches.

This rearrangement joins TRBV5-1 to TRBJ1-1; no reliable D call. This CDR3 has 13 residues. V was shortened by 4 bases and J by 6 bases, with 13 bases between the two germline ends. CDR1 and CDR2 (germline): SGHRS, YFSETQ. For the CDR3, the DNA is TGCGCCAGCAGCCGGGGAGGGATACCTGAAGCTTTCTTT. Encoded protein: CASSRGGIPEAFF.

The chain has TRBV7-9 and TRBJ1-2, with D perhaps TRBD1 (5 bases). CDR1 and CDR2 from the germline V gene are SEHNR and FQNEAQ (reference sequence). The V gene lost 5 bases and the J gene lost 2 bases, with 9 bases spanning the gap. The CDR3 covers 13 residues. The CDR3 DNA is TGTGCCAGCAGCCCGGGGCAGAACTATGGCTACACCTTC. It yields the protein CASSPGQNYGYTF.

The rearrangement joins TRBV24-1 to TRBJ2-5; TRBD1 agrees at 8 bases. V lost 3 bases, J lost 5 bases, and 7 bases stayed unmatched. This CDR3 spans 15 amino acids. CDR1 and CDR2 from the germline V gene are KGHDR and SFDVKD. The DNA for the CDR3 is TGTGCCACCAGTGATCCGACAGGGGAGAGGGAGACCCAGTACTTC. Encoded protein: CATSDPTGERETQYF.

V usage is TRBV18 and J usage is TRBJ1-3; D not certain. Germline CDR1 is KGHSH and CDR2 is LQKENI. There are 16 residues in the CDR3. With 4 bases removed from V and 4 bases from J, the gap between germline ends came to 17 bases. The CDR3 DNA sequence: TGTGCCAGCTCACTTCGGACCGTCCTTGGAGGAAACACCATATATTTT. This codes for CASSLRTVLGGNTIYF.

This clone turned up a few times. The chain links TRBV19 to TRBJ2-3; 9 bases fit TRBD2. Germline V gene lookup returns CDR1 LNHDA and CDR2 SQIVND (reference sequence). The CDR3 contains 14 residues. Unmatched junction bases numbered 3, after V lost 7 bases and J lost 1 base. Here the CDR3 reads CASNRGGGTDTQYF. The CDR3 coding sequence is TGTGCCAGTAATCGCGGGGGGGGCACAGATACGCAGTATTTT.

This chain uses TRBV5-4 with TRBJ2-5; maybe TRBD1 (5 bases). The V and J ends lost 2 bases and 4 bases respectively, with 12 bases between them. This CDR3 region has 14 residues. The V gene's germline CDR1 is SGHNT and CDR2 YYREEE (reference sequence). As DNA, the CDR3 is TGTGCCAGCAGCTTCAGGGTCTCAGGAGAGACCCAGTACTTC. Amino acid sequence: CASSFRVSGETQYF.

This chain links TRBV2 with TRBJ1-2; a possible D gene is TRBD1 (6 bases). From germline, CDR1 is SNHLY and CDR2 FYNNEI. V lost 6 bases and J lost 9, with 17 bases in between. The CDR3 has 13 residues. The DNA for the CDR3 is TGTGCCAGCAGGCCACTCAACAGGGTTAGCTACACCTTC. It is translated as CASRPLNRVSYTF.

The CDR3 DNA reads TGTGCCACCAGCAGAGATAAAGGGCCTGGCTATGGCTACACCTTC. Its translation: CATSRDKGPGYGYTF. The chain has TRBV15 and TRBJ1-2; D remains unclear. V was clipped by 0 bases and J by 4 bases, with 12 bases between them. This CDR3 comprises 15 residues. Per the germline V gene, CDR1 is LNHNV and CDR2 is YYDKDF (reference sequence).

The V and J genes are TRBV23-1 and TRBJ1-2, with 8 bases fitting TRBD1. TRBV23-1 is identified as an open reading frame with a role that is uncertain. This CDR3 is 15 amino acids long. With V trimmed by 4 bases and J by 3 bases, 7 bases remained unmatched. The CDR3, as DNA: TGCGCCAGCAGTCCAGGGAACAGGGGGGACTATGGCTACACCTTC. Translating it yields CASSPGNRGDYGYTF.

Only one count was recorded for this clone. CDR3: CASSVQGARSNQPQHF. The CDR3 coding sequence is TGTGCCAGCAGCGTACAGGGGGCTAGGAGCAATCAGCCCCAGCATTTT. The rearrangement joins TRBV7-6 to TRBJ1-5, with TRBD1 matching over 9 bases. This CDR3 contains 16 residues. With 5 bases clipped from V and 1 base from J, the junction kept 6 bases outside the gene matches. Germline CDR1 and CDR2: SGHVS and FNYEAQ.

CDR3 in amino acids: CASNGIARNTEAFF. CDR3 in DNA: TGTGCCAGCAACGGGATAGCCCGGAACACTGAAGCTTTCTTT. The chain employs TRBV6-5 and TRBJ1-1, with D unresolved. CDR1 is MNHEY and CDR2 is SVGAGI in the germline V gene. Trimming stripped 7 bases from V and 1 base from J, with 13 bases between. This CDR3 has 14 residues.

The chain couples TRBV27 to TRBJ2-7, with D perhaps assigned TRBD1 or TRBD2 (5 bases each). V dropped 0 bases and J dropped 0 bases, with 18 bases sitting between them. Germline V gene sequence: CDR1 MNHEY, CDR2 SMNVEV (reference sequence). The CDR3 is 18 residues long. The CDR3 sequence is CASSLSATGTRSSYEQYF. Here the CDR3 DNA reads TGTGCCAGCAGTTTATCTGCGACCGGGACGAGGAGCTCCTACGAGCAGTACTTC.

The V gene is TRBV4-2, the J gene TRBJ2-2; D gene ambiguous. V was shortened by 0 bases and J by 5 bases, with 10 bases between the two germline ends. The CDR3 is 15 amino acids. Germline CDR1 and CDR2: LGHNA and YNFKEQ. Here the CDR3 DNA reads TGTGCCAGCAGCCAAGAAGGCGGTCCTACCGGGGAGCTGTTTTTT. Protein product: CASSQEGGPTGELFF.

This clone was recorded once. J is TRBJ1-5 and V is TRBV7-8; tentative D call: TRBD1 (5 bases). Deletions cut 5 bases from V and 7 bases from J, with 18 bases between. The V gene's germline CDR1 is SGHVS and CDR2 FQNEAQ. The CDR3 totals 15 residues. The CDR3 DNA follows: TGTGCCAGCAGCCCTTCCGGGACCAACGGGCAGCCCCAGCATTTT. Its protein is CASSPSGTNGQPQHF.

The chain links TRBV9 to TRBJ1-5; no clear D gene. The V end lost 5 bases, the J end lost 5 bases, and 14 bases lay between the germline ends. Germline CDR1 and CDR2: SGDLS and YYNGEE. CDR3 length equals 14 residues. The CDR3 DNA reads as TGTGCCAGCAGTGGGCCAGCCAGCGATCAGCCCCAGCATTTT. It translates to CASSGPASDQPQHF.